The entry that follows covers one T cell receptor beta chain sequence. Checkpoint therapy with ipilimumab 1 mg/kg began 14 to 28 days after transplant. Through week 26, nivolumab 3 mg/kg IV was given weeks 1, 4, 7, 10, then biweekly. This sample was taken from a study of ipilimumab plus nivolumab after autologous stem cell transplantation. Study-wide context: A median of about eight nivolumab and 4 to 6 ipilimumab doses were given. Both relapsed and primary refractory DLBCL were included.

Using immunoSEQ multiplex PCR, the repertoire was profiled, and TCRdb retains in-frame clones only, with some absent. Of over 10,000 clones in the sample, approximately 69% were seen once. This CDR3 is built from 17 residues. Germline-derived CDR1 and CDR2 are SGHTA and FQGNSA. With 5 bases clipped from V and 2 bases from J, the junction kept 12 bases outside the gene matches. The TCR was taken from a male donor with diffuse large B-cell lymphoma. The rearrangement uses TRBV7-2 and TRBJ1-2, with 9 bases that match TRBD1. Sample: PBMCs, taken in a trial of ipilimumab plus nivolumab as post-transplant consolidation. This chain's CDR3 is CASSPHLGDRANYGYTF. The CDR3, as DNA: TGTGCCAGCAGCCCACACTTGGGGGACAGGGCCAACTATGGCTACACCTTC.